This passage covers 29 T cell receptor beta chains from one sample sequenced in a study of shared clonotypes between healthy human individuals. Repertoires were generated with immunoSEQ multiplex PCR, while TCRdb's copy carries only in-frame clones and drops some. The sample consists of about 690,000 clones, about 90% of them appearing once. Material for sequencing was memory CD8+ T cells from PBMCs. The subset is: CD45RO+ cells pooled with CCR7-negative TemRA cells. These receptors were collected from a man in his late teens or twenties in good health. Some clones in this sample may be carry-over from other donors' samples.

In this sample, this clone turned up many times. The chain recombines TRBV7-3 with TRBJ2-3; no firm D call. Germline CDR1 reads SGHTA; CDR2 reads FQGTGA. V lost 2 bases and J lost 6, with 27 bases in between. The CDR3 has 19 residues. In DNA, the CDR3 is TGTGCCAGCAGCTTAGAATGGACCCCACAGAGGCCACCGGGTGATACGCAGTATTTT. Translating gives CASSLEWTPQRPPGDTQYF.

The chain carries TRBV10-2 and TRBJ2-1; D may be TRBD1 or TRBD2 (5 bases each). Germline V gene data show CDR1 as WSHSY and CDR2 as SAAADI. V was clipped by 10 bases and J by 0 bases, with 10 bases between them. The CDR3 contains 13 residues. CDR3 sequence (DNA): TGCGCCACCACCGGGACCTCCTACAATGAGCAGTTCTTC. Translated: CATTGTSYNEQFF.

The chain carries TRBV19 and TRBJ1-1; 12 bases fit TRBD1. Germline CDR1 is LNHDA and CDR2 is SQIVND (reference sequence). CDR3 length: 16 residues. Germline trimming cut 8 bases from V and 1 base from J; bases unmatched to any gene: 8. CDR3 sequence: CASFKTGQGANTEAFF. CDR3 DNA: TGTGCCAGTTTCAAGACGGGACAGGGGGCGAACACTGAAGCTTTCTTT.

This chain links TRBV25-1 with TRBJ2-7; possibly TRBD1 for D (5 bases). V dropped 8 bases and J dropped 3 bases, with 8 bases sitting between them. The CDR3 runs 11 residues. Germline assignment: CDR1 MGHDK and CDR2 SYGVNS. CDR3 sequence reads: CASDQGYEQYF. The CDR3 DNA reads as TGTGCCAGCGACCAGGGCTACGAGCAGTACTTC.

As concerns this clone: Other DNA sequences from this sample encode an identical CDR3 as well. The CDR3 spells CASSIGRGAEAFF. Here the CDR3 DNA reads TGTGCCAGTAGTATAGGTAGGGGGGCTGAAGCTTTCTTT. The chain couples TRBV19 to TRBJ1-1, with D possibly matching TRBD1 (6 bases). CDR1 LNHDA and CDR2 SQIVND come from the germline V gene (reference sequence). V was pared by 1 base and J by 6 bases, with 9 bases between. This CDR3 contains 13 residues.

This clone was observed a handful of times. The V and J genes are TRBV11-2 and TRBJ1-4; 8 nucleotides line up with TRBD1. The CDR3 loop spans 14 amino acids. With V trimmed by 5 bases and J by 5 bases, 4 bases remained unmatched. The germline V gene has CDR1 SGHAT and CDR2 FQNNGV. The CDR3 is CASSQRQGNEKLFF. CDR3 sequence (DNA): TGTGCCAGCAGCCAAAGACAGGGGAATGAAAAACTGTTTTTT.

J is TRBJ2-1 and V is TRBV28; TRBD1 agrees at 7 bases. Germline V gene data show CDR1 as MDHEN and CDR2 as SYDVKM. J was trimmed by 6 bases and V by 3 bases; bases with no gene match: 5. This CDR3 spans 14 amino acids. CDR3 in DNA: TGTGCCAGCAGTTTCTTACAGGGGTCCAATGAGCAGTTCTTC. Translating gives CASSFLQGSNEQFF.

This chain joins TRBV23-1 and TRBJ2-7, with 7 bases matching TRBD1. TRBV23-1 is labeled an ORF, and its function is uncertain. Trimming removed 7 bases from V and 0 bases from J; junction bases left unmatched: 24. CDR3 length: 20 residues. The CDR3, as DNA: TGCGCCAGCACCCTCAAATCTGTTTTGGATGGGGACAGAAGCTCCTACGAGCAGTACTTC. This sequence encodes CASTLKSVLDGDRSSYEQYF.

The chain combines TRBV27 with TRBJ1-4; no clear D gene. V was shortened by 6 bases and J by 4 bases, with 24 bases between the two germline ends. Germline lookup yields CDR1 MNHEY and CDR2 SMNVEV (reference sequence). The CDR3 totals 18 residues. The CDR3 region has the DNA TGTGCCAGCAGGGACCAGGACTCTCGGTCTTATAGTAATGAAAAACTGTTTTTT. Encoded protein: CASRDQDSRSYSNEKLFF.

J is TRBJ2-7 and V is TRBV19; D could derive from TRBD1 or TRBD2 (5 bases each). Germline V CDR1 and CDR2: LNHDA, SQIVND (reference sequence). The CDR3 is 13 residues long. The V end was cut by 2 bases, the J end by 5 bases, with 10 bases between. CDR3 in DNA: TGTGCCAGTAGTATAAGCAGGGACCACGAGCAGTACTTC. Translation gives CASSISRDHEQYF.

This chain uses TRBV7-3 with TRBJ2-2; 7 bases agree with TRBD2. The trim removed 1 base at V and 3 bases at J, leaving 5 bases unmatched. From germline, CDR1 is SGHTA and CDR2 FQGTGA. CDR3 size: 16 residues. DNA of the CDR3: TGTGCCAGCAGCTTAAGTGAGGCGGGAGACACCGGGGAGCTGTTTTTT. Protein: CASSLSEAGDTGELFF.

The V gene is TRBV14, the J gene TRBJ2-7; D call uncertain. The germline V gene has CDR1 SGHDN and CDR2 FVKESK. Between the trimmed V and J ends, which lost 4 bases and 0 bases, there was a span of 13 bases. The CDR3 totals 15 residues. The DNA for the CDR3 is TGTGCCAGCAGCCGACAAAACGTCTACTCCTACGAGCAGTACTTC. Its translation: CASSRQNVYSYEQYF.

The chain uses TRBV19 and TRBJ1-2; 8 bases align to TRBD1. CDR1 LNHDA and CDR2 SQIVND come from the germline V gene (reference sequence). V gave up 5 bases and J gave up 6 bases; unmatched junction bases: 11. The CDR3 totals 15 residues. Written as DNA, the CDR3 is TGTGCCAGTAGTTCCAGACAGGGGCCCCCCGATGGCTACACCTTC. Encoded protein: CASSSRQGPPDGYTF.

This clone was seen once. CDR3 amino acids: CASPKTGKNTEAFF. In DNA, the CDR3 is TGTGCCAGCCCTAAAACAGGGAAGAACACTGAAGCTTTCTTT. The chain recombines TRBV6-7 with TRBJ1-1; possible D gene TRBD1, 6 bases. TRBV6-7 is placed among ORFs of uncertain function. This CDR3 contains 14 residues. V lost 8 bases and J 1 base, leaving 14 bases between the germline ends.

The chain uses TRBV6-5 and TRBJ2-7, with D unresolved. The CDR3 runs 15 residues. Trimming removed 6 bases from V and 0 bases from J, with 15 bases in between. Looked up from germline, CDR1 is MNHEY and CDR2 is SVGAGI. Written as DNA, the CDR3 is TGTGCCAGCAGCCAAAAGCGCGCTATCTCCTACGAGCAGTACTTC. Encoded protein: CASSQKRAISYEQYF.

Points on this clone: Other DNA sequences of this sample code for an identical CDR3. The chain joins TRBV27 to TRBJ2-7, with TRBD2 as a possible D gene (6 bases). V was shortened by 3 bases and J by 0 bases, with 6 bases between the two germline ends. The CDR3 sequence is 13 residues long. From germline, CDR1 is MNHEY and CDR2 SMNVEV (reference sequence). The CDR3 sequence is CASSLGGSYEQYF. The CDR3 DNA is TGTGCCAGCAGTTTGGGGGGCTCCTACGAGCAGTACTTC.

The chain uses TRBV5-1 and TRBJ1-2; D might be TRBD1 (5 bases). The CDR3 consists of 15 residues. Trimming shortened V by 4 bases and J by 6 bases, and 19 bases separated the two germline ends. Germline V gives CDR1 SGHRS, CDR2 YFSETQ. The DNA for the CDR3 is TGCGCCAGCAGCCCCGATCTTGCAGGGTGGGATGGCTACACCTTC. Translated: CASSPDLAGWDGYTF.

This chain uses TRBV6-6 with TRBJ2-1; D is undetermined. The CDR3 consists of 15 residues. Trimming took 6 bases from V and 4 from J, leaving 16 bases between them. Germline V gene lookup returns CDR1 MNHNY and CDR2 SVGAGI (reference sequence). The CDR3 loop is CASSLSAGPYNEQFF. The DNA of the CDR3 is TGTGCCAGCAGCTTAAGCGCAGGCCCATACAATGAGCAGTTCTTC.

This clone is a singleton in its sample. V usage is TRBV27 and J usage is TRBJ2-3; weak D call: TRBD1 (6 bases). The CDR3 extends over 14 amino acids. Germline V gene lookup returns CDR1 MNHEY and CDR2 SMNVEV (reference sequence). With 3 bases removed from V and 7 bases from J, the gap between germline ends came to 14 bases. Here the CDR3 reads CASSFTGSMNTQYF. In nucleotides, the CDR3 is TGTGCCAGCAGTTTTACAGGGAGCATGAATACGCAGTATTTT.

The CDR3 DNA follows: TGTGCCAGCAGCCTACAGGGCAAAATTGACAATCAGCCCCAGCATTTT. It encodes CASSLQGKIDNQPQHF. V usage is TRBV5-8 and J usage is TRBJ1-5; D perhaps matches TRBD1 (6 bases). The germline CDR1 and CDR2 sequences are SGHTS and YDEGEE. V gave up 4 bases and J gave up 3 bases, with 17 bases separating them. This CDR3 has 16 amino acids.

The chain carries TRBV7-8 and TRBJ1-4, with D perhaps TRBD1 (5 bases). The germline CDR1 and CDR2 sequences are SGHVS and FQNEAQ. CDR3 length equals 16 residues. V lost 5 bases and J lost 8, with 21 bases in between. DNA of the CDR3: TGTGCCAGCAGCCCCGTGGGGAGACAGATTATGGAAAAACTGTTTTTT. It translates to CASSPVGRQIMEKLFF.

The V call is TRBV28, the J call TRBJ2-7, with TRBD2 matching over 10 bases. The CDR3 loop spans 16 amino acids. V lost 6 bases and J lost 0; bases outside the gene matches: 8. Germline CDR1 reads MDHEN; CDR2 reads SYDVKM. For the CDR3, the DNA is TGTGCCAGCAGCACCTCAATAGCGGGAGGCTCCTACGAGCAGTACTTC. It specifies CASSTSIAGGSYEQYF.

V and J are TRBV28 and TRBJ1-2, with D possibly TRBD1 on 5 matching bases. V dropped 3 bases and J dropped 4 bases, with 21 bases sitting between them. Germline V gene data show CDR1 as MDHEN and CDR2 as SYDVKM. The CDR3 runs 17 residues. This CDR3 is CASSFPREGWEAYGYTF. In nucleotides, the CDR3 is TGTGCCAGCAGTTTTCCCCGGGAGGGGTGGGAAGCCTATGGCTACACCTTC.

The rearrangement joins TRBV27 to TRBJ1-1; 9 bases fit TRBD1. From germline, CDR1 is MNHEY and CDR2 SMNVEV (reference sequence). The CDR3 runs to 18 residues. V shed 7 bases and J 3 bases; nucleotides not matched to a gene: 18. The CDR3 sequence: CASTPWRDRGKGDTEAFF. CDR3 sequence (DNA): TGTGCCAGCACCCCCTGGAGAGACAGGGGGAAAGGGGACACTGAAGCTTTCTTT.

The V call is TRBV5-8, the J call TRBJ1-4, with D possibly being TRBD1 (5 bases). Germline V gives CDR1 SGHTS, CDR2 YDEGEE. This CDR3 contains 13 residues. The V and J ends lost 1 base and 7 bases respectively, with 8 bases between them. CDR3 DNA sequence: TGTGCCAGCAGCTTGTTCAGGGCTGAAAAACTGTTTTTT. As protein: CASSLFRAEKLFF.

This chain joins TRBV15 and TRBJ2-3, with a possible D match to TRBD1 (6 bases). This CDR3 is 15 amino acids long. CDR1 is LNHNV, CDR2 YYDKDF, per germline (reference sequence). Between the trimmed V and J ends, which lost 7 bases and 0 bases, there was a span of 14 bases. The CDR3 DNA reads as TGTGCCACCACCGTAGGACAGTCTAGCACAGATACGCAGTATTTT. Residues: CATTVGQSSTDTQYF.

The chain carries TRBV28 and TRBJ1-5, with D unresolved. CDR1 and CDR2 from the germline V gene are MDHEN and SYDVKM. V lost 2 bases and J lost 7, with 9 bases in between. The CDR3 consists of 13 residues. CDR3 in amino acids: CASSLIRGQPQHF. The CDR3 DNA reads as TGTGCCAGCAGTTTAATCCGGGGACAGCCCCAGCATTTT.

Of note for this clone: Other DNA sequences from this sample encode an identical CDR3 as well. CDR3 residues: CASSLRYNEQFF. The CDR3 DNA is TGTGCCAGCAGCCTGCGGTACAATGAGCAGTTCTTC. J is TRBJ2-1 and V is TRBV11-2, with D hard to call. The length of the CDR3 is 12 residues. V lost 5 bases to trimming and J lost 4 bases, with 6 bases between them. Germline V lookup: CDR1 SGHAT, CDR2 FQNNGV.

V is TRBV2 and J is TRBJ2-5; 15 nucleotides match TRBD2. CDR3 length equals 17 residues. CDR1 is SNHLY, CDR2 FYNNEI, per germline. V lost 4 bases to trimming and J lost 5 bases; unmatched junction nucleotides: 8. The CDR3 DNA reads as TGTGCCAGCAGTGCGGGACTAGCGGGAGGCGGGGGGGAGACCCAGTACTTC. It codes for CASSAGLAGGGGETQYF.